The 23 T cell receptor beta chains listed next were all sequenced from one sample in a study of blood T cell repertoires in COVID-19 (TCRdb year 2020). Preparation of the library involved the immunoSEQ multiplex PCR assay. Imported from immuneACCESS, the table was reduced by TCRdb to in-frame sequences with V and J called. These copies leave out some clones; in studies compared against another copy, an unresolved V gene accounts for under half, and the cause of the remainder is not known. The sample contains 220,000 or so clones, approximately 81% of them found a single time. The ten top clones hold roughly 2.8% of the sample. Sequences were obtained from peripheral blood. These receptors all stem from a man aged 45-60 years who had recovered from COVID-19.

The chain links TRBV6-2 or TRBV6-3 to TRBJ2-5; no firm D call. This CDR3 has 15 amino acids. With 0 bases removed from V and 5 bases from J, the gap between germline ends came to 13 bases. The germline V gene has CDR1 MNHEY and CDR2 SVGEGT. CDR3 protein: CASSYSWYEKETQYF. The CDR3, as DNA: TGTGCCAGCAGTTACTCCTGGTATGAGAAGGAGACCCAGTACTTC.

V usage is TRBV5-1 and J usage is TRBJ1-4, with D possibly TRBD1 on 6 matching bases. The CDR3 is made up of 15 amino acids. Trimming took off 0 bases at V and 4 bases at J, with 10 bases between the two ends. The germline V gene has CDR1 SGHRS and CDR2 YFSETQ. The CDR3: CASSLASGVNEKLFF. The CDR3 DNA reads TGCGCCAGCAGCTTGGCGTCAGGGGTTAATGAAAAACTGTTTTTT. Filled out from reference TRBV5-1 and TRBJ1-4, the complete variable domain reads KAGVTQTPRYLIKTRGQQVTLSCSPISGHRSVSWYQQTPGQGLQFLFEYFSETQRNKGNFPGRFSGRQFSNSRSEMNVSTLELGDSALYLCASSLASGVNEKLFFGSGTQLSVL.

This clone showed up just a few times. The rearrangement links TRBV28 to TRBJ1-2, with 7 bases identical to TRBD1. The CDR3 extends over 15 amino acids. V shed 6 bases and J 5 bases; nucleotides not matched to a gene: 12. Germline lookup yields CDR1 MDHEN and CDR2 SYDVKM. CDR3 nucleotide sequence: TGTGCCAGCAGCTTTCCACCGGGACAGAGGTATGGCTACACCTTC. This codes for CASSFPPGQRYGYTF.

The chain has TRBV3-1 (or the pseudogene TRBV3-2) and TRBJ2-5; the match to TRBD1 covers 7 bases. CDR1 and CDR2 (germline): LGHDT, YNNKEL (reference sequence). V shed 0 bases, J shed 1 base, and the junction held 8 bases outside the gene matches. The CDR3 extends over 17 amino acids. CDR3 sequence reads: CASSQEFAAGGQETQYF. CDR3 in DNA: TGTGCCAGCAGCCAAGAATTCGCGGCAGGGGGCCAAGAGACCCAGTACTTC.

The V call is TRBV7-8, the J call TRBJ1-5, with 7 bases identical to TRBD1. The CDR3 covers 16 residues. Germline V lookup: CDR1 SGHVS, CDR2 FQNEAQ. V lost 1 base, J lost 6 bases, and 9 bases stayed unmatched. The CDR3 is CASSLGLRQGGQPQHF. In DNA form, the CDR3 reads TGTGCCAGCAGCTTAGGTTTGAGGCAGGGGGGTCAGCCCCAGCATTTT.

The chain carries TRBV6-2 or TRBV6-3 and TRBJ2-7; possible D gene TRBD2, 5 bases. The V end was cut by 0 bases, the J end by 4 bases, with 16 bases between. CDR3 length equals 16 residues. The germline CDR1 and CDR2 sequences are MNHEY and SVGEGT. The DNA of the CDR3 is TGTGCCAGCAGTTACTCTCCGAGCGGCTTCCTTTACGAGCAGTACTTC. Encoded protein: CASSYSPSGFLYEQYF.

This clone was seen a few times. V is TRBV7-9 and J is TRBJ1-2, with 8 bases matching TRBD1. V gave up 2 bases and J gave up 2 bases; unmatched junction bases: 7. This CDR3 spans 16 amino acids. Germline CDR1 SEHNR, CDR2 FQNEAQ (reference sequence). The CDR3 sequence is CASSLSGGGVNYGYTF. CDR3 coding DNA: TGTGCCAGCAGCTTATCAGGGGGCGGTGTAAACTATGGCTACACCTTC.

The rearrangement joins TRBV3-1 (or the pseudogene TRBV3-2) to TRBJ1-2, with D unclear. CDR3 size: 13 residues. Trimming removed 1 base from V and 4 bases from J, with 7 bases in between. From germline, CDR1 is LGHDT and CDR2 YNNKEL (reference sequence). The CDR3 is CASSQVHSYGYTF. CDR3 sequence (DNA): TGTGCCAGCAGCCAAGTTCATTCCTATGGCTACACCTTC.

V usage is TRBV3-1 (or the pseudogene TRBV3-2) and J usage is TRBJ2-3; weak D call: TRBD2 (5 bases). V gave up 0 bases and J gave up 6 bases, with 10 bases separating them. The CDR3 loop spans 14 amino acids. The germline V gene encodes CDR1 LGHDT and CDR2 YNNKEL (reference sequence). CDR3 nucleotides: TGTGCCAGCAGCCAAGAGTCTAGCTTGGATACGCAGTATTTT. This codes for CASSQESSLDTQYF.

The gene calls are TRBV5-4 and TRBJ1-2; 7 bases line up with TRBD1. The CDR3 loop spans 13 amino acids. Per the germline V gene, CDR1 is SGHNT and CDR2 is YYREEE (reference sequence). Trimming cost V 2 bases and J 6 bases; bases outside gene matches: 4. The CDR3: CASSLQGSDGYTF. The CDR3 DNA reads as TGTGCCAGCAGCTTACAGGGGAGTGATGGCTACACCTTC.

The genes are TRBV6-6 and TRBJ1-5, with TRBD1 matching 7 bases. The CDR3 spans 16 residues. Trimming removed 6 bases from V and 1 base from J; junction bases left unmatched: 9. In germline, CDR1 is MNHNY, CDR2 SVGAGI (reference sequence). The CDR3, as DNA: TGTGCCAGCAGCCCCAGACCGGGACAGAGCAATCAGCCCCAGCATTTT. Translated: CASSPRPGQSNQPQHF.

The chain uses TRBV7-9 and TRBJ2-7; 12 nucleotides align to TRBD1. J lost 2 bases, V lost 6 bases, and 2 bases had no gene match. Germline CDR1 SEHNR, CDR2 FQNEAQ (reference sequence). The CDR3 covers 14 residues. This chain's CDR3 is CASSGTGGPYEQYF. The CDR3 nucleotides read TGTGCCAGCAGTGGGACAGGGGGCCCCTACGAGCAGTACTTC.

For the CDR3, the DNA is TGCGCCAGCAGCCAAGAACGGGACAGGGGCCTATATGGCTACACCTTC. This gives the protein CASSQERDRGLYGYTF. The chain carries TRBV4-1 and TRBJ1-2; 10 bases line up with TRBD1. The germline gives CDR1 MGHRA, CDR2 YSYEKL. The CDR3 runs 16 residues. The ends lost 0 bases at V and 5 bases at J; junction bases unmatched: 6.

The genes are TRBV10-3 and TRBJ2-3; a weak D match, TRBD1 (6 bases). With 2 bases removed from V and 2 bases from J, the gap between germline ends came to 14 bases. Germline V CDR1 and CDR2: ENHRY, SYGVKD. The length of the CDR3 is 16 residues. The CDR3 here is CAISEGRGIYTDTQYF. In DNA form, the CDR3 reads TGTGCCATCAGTGAGGGTAGGGGGATATACACAGATACGCAGTATTTT.

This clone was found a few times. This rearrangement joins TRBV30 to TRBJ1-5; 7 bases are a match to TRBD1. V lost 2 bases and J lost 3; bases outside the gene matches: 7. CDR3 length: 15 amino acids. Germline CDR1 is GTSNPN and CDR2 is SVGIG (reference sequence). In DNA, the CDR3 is TGTGCCTGGAGTCTCCCGGGACAGTACAATCAGCCCCAGCATTTT. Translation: CAWSLPGQYNQPQHF.

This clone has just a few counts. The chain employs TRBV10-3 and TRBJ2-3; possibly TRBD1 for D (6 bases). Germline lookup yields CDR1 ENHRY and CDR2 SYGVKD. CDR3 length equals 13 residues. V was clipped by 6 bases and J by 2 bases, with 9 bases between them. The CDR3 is CAISRGATDTQYF. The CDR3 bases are TGTGCCATCAGCAGGGGTGCCACAGATACGCAGTATTTT.

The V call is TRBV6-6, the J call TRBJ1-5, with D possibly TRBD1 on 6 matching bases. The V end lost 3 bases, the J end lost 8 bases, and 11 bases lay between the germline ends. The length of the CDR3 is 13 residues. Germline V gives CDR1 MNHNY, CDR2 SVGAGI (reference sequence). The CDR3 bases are TGTGCCAGCAGTTATGACAGGATGAAGCCCCAGCATTTT. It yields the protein CASSYDRMKPQHF.

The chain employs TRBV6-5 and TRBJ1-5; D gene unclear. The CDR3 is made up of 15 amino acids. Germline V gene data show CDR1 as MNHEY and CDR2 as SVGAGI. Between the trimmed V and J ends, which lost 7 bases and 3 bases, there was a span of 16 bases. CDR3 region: CASILSYGINQPQHF. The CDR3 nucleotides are TGTGCCAGCATTCTGTCCTACGGGATCAATCAGCCCCAGCATTTT.

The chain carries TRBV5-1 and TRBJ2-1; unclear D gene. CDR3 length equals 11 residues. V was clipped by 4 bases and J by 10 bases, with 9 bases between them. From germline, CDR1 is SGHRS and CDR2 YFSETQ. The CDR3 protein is CASSDHGEQFF. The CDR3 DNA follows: TGCGCCAGCAGCGACCACGGGGAGCAGTTCTTC.

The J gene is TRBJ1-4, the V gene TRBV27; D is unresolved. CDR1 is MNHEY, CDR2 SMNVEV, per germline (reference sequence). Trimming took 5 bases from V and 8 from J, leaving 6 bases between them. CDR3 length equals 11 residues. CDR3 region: CASSNNEKLFF. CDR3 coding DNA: TGTGCCAGCAGTAACAACGAAAAACTGTTTTTT.

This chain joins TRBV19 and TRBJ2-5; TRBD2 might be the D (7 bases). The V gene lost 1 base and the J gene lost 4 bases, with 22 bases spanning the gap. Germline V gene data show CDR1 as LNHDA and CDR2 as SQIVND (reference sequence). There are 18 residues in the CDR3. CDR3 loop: CASSIGRGASGDRETQYF. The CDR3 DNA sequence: TGTGCCAGTAGTATAGGAAGGGGGGCTAGCGGAGACCGAGAGACCCAGTACTTC.

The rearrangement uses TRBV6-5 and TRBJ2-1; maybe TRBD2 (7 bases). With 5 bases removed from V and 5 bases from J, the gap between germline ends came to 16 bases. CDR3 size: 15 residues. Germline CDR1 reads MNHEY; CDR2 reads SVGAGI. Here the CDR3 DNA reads TGTGCCAGCAGTCTACAGGGACTAACCGACAATGAGCAGTTCTTC. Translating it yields CASSLQGLTDNEQFF.

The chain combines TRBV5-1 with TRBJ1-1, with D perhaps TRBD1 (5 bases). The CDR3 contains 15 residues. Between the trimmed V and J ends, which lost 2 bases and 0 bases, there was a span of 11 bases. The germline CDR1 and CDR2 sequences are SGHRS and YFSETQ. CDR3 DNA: TGCGCCAGCAGCTTCAGGGCTTTAATGAACACTGAAGCTTTCTTT. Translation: CASSFRALMNTEAFF.